This T cell receptor (beta chain) derives from a study of CD8+ T cells in alopecia areata. Comments on this clone: Other DNA variants within this sample encode the same CDR3.

The treatment is: oral pan-JAK inhibitor, 5-10 mg twice daily. Cell sorting was applied to PBMCs, and CD4+ and CD8+ T cells were collected. Following extraction, RNA underwent reverse transcription to cDNA, which served as the sequencing template. TCRdb's copy holds only in-frame clones and misses some; the assay was immunoSEQ multiplex PCR. The data contain 150,000 to 200,000 clones, roughly 63% of them singletons. Trimming took off 3 bases at V and 0 bases at J, with 5 bases between the two ends. The CDR3 contains 13 residues. CDR1 is KGHSH and CDR2 is LQKENI in the germline V gene. The source is a human donor with alopecia areata. The sequencing here drew on CD4+ T cells sorted from blood, taken at approximately week 55, from a patient treated with tofacitinib. The chain links TRBV18 to TRBJ1-1; D remains ambiguous. The CDR3 loop is CASSPDLNTEAFF. The CDR3 DNA follows: TGTGCCAGCTCACCTGACTTGAACACTGAAGCTTTCTTT.